This T cell receptor (beta chain) was captured by sequencing in a study of T cells expressing NK-cell markers. Whole-study context: Just one sequenced donor of eight was HCMV-seronegative, while seven were seropositive.

UMIs were included in TCR beta cDNA generated by 5'RACE template switching. TCRdb derives one entry per CDR3 protein from the 5' RACE reads, leaving out DNA. Reported are about 460,000 distinct CDR3 sequences; the ten largest clones contain 1.4% to 1.5%. Looked up from germline, CDR1 is SGHRS and CDR2 is YFSETQ. CDR3 size: 15 residues. The sequenced sample was blood T cells: a sorted CD56 or NKG2C T cell subset, CD4+ or CD8+ T cells, or bulk PBMC T cells (not recorded which). V and J are TRBV5-1 and TRBJ1-4; the D call of TRBD1 rests on TCRdb alone, since no DNA is present to check it. The receptor was isolated from a woman between 50 and 59 years old in good health. CDR3: CASSLKGASGEKLFF.